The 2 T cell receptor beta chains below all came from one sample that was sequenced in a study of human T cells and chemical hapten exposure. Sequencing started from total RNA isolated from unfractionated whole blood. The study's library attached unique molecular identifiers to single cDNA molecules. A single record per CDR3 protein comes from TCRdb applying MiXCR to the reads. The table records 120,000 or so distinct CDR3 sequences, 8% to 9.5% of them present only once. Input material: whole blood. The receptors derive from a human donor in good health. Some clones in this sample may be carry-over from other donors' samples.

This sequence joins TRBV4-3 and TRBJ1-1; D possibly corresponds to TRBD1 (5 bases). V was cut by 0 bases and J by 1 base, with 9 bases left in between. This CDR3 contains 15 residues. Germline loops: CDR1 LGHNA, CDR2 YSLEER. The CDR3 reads CASSQDRGSNTEAFF. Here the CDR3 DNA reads TGCGCCAGCAGCCAAGACCGGGGCTCGAACACTGAAGCTTTCTTT.

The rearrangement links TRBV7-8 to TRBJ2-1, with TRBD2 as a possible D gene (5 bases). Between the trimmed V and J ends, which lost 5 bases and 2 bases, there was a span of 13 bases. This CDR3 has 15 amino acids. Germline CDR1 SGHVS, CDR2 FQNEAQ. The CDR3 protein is CASSMGLGTYNEQFF. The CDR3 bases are TGTGCCAGCAGCATGGGCCTCGGGACCTACAATGAGCAGTTCTTC.